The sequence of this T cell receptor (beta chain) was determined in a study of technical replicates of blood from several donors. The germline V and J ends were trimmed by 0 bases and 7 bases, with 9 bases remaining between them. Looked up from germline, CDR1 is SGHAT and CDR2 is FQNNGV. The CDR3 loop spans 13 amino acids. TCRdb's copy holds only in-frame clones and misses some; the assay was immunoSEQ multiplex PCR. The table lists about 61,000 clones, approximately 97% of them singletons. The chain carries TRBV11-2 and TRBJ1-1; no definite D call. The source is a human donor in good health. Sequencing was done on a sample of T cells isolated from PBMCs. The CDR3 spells CASSLDRSREAFF. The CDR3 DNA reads TGTGCCAGCAGCTTAGATCGGAGCCGTGAAGCTTTCTTT.